This entry is about one TCR beta chain. Its antigen remains unidentified. Samples derive from patients with active juvenile idiopathic arthritis. This specimen comes from a study of circulating and synovial CD4+ cells in juvenile arthritis. Study findings and constraints: Circulating pathogenic-like and bulk T cells looked alike by Vbeta family usage.

The repertoire was sequenced with immunoSEQ multiplex PCR; TCRdb's copy has only in-frame clones and lacks some. The sample includes 30,000 to 40,000 clones, over 90% seen only once; the top ten take 0.68%. Germline-derived CDR1 and CDR2 are SNHLY and FYNNEI. V lost 7 bases and J 3 bases, leaving 9 bases between the germline ends. CDR3 length: 12 residues. The sequencing sample was made of CD4+ T cells from blood. The chain combines TRBV2 with TRBJ1-1, with unresolved D. The clonotype comes from a human donor with juvenile idiopathic arthritis. CDR3: CASTLEYTEAFF. CDR3 coding DNA: TGTGCCAGCACCCTAGAGTACACTGAAGCTTTCTTT. The full variable domain, its missing parts supplied by reference TRBV2 and TRBJ1-1, is EPEVTQTPSHQVTQMGQEVILRCVPISNHLYFYWYRQILGQKVEFLVSFYNNEISEKSEIFDDQFSVERPDGSNFTLKIRSTKLEDSAMYFCASTLEYTEAFFGQGTRLTVV.